Listed here are 15 T cell receptor beta chains from one sample, sequenced in a study of blood T cell repertoires in COVID-19. TCRdb keeps only in-frame clones here, not all; method: immunoSEQ multiplex PCR. The data show fewer than 150,000 clones, about 80% seen once. Material for sequencing was peripheral blood. These receptor sequences come from a man in his 70s with acute or convalescent COVID-19.

This chain connects TRBV4-3 to TRBJ1-5; D remains unclear. V lost 1 base and J 5 bases, leaving 12 bases between the germline ends. CDR1 and CDR2 from the germline V gene are LGHNA and YSLEER. The CDR3 totals 15 residues. CDR3 in DNA: TGCGCCAGCAGCCAAGGAGCGGGTAGGGATCAGCCCCAGCATTTT. Its protein is CASSQGAGRDQPQHF.

The genes are TRBV11-3 and TRBJ2-1; 14 bases map to TRBD2. The ends lost 5 bases at V and 8 bases at J; junction bases unmatched: 5. From germline, CDR1 is SGHNT and CDR2 YENEEA. The CDR3 runs to 15 residues. This CDR3 reads CASSQGLAGGDEQFF. The DNA for the CDR3 is TGTGCCAGCAGCCAAGGACTAGCGGGGGGCGATGAGCAGTTCTTC.

This clone was recorded once. The chain carries TRBV11-2 and TRBJ1-2; the D gene is possibly TRBD1 (6 bases). The V end was cut by 1 base, the J end by 3 bases, with 6 bases between. Germline V CDR1 and CDR2: SGHAT, FQNNGV. The CDR3 consists of 13 residues. For the CDR3, the DNA is TGTGCCAGCAGCTTAGGGACAGACTATGGCTACACCTTC. Translated: CASSLGTDYGYTF.

The V gene is TRBV2, the J gene TRBJ1-4; 11 bases agree with TRBD1. CDR1 SNHLY and CDR2 FYNNEI come from the germline V gene. The V gene end was trimmed by 6 bases and the J gene end by 7 bases; junction bases not matched to a gene: 4. The CDR3 is 14 amino acids. The CDR3 DNA reads as TGTGCCAGCAGGGCCGGGACAGGGGGTGAAAAACTGTTTTTT. Protein product: CASRAGTGGEKLFF.

This rearrangement joins TRBV5-4 to TRBJ2-7; 7 bases are shared with TRBD1. The V segment lost 4 bases and the J segment 4 bases; nucleotides outside the gene matches: 8. Germline V gene lookup returns CDR1 SGHNT and CDR2 YYREEE (reference sequence). The CDR3 runs to 14 residues. CDR3 protein: CASSATGSLYEQYF. The CDR3 DNA follows: TGTGCCAGCAGCGCGACAGGGAGCTTGTACGAGCAGTACTTC.

This clone is a singleton in its sample. The V gene is TRBV5-1, the J gene TRBJ1-6; no clear D gene. This CDR3 contains 15 residues. V lost 4 bases and J 4 bases, leaving 12 bases between the germline ends. The germline V gene has CDR1 SGHRS and CDR2 YFSETQ. The CDR3 DNA sequence: TGCGCCAGCAGCGAAGGACTGAATTATAATTCACCCCTCCACTTT. Translation: CASSEGLNYNSPLHF. Supplemented by reference TRBV5-1 and TRBJ1-6, the full variable domain reads KAGVTQTPRYLIKTRGQQVTLSCSPISGHRSVSWYQQTPGQGLQFLFEYFSETQRNKGNFPGRFSGRQFSNSRSEMNVSTLELGDSALYLCASSEGLNYNSPLHFGNGTRLTVT.

The chain links TRBV7-6 to TRBJ2-2; TRBD1 is a possible D gene (5 bases). V gave up 5 bases and J gave up 4 bases, with 14 bases separating them. Germline V lookup: CDR1 SGHVS, CDR2 FNYEAQ. The CDR3 covers 15 residues. The CDR3 sequence: CASSPTEVATGELFF. As DNA, the CDR3 is TGTGCCAGCAGCCCGACAGAGGTGGCCACCGGGGAGCTGTTTTTT.

The chain is built from TRBV5-1 and TRBJ1-5, with TRBD1 matching 7 bases. The CDR3 is 15 residues long. Germline V gives CDR1 SGHRS, CDR2 YFSETQ. Trimming at V came to 4 bases and at J to 1 base, leaving 5 bases not matched to a gene. This chain's CDR3 is CASSRTGNSNQPQHF. CDR3 DNA: TGCGCCAGCAGCAGGACAGGTAACAGCAATCAGCCCCAGCATTTT.

This clone was counted only a few times. The V and J genes are TRBV7-2 and TRBJ1-5; 7 bases line up with TRBD1. The CDR3 is 14 residues long. Germline loops: CDR1 SGHTA, CDR2 FQGNSA. The trim removed 4 bases at V and 2 bases at J, leaving 2 bases unmatched. The CDR3 here is CASSWTGRNQPQHF. The CDR3 DNA reads TGTGCCAGCAGCTGGACAGGTCGCAATCAGCCCCAGCATTTT.

The chain joins TRBV3-1 (or the pseudogene TRBV3-2) to TRBJ1-2; no reliable D call. This CDR3 has 16 residues. Trimming took 0 bases from V and 0 from J, leaving 11 bases between them. Germline CDR1 reads LGHDT; CDR2 reads YNNKEL (reference sequence). CDR3 nucleotide sequence: TGTGCCAGCAGCCAAGACAGCGCCTCAGCTAACTATGGCTACACCTTC. Residues: CASSQDSASANYGYTF.

This chain uses TRBV7-9 with TRBJ2-3; no definite D call. Trimming took 6 bases from V and 0 from J, leaving 7 bases between them. The CDR3 extends over 13 amino acids. Looked up from germline, CDR1 is SEHNR and CDR2 is FQNEAQ (reference sequence). The CDR3 spells CASSSSSTDTQYF. The CDR3, as DNA: TGTGCCAGCAGTTCTAGTAGCACAGATACGCAGTATTTT.

The V gene is TRBV6-6, the J gene TRBJ1-5, with D hard to call. Germline V gene sequence: CDR1 MNHNY, CDR2 SVGAGI (reference sequence). The CDR3 is made up of 14 amino acids. Trimming took 5 bases from V and 5 from J, leaving 13 bases between them. CDR3 sequence (DNA): TGTGCCAGCAGTAAGACACCCCAGGATCAGCCCCAGCATTTT. Translating gives CASSKTPQDQPQHF.

The V call is TRBV2, the J call TRBJ2-6, with D possibly TRBD2 on 5 matching bases. Trimming shortened V by 6 bases and J by 1 base, and 22 bases separated the two germline ends. The CDR3 contains 19 residues. Germline V CDR1 and CDR2: SNHLY, FYNNEI. The CDR3 region is CASRTTTSLVTSGANVLTF. In nucleotides, the CDR3 is TGTGCCAGCAGGACGACGACCTCACTAGTCACTTCTGGGGCCAACGTCCTGACTTTC.

This rearrangement joins TRBV11-2 to TRBJ1-6, with 7 bases aligning to TRBD1. This CDR3 spans 15 amino acids. In germline, CDR1 is SGHAT, CDR2 FQNNGV. J gave up 8 bases and V 5 bases, and 9 bases lay outside the gene matches. As DNA, the CDR3 is TGTGCCAGCAGCCCCAGGGGGTTTCGCCATTCACCCCTCCACTTT. Its translation: CASSPRGFRHSPLHF.

The chain is built from TRBV7-2 and TRBJ2-7, with 9 positions matching TRBD2. Germline loops: CDR1 SGHTA, CDR2 FQGNSA. This CDR3 contains 15 residues. J gave up 3 bases and V 1 base, and 4 bases lay outside the gene matches. CDR3 residues: CASSLELAGIYEQYF. The CDR3 nucleotides are TGTGCCAGCAGCTTAGAACTAGCGGGTATCTACGAGCAGTACTTC.